This TCR beta chain was sequenced in a study of blood T cells in healthy people across ages. General observations from the study: Diversity figures based on one million T cells were deemed too low.

As for this clonotype: What it binds is not known.

This CDR3 region has 17 residues. Germline CDR1 MNHEY, CDR2 SVGEGT. V was shortened by 7 bases and J by 3 bases, with 25 bases between the two germline ends. Alongside a J-beta primer mix, a sample-barcoded 5' primer served in a second PCR lasting about 7 to 12 cycles. Using its own MiXCR run on the 5' RACE reads, TCRdb lists one record per CDR3 protein. Of 650,000 to 900,000 distinct CDR3 sequences listed, under 80% are singletons. V gene TRBV6-2 or TRBV6-3 combines with J gene TRBJ2-7; TRBD2 might be the D (6 bases). The receptor comes from a young man in good health. Sequenced sample: blood. The CDR3 protein is CASNLLGGPFGGYEQYF. Written as DNA, the CDR3 is TGTGCCAGCAACCTTTTGGGGGGACCTTTTGGAGGCTACGAGCAGTACTTC.